This T cell receptor (beta chain) was captured by sequencing in a study of tumor-infiltrating lymphocytes in primary liver carcinoma. The CDR3 runs 13 residues. Germline V gene sequence: CDR1 MGHRA, CDR2 YSYEKL. From around 520 ng of total RNA, TCR beta-specific cDNA was reverse-transcribed using a constant-region primer. It was through three nested multiplex PCR rounds of slightly modified ARM-PCR that TCR beta libraries arose. The first two PCR rounds, roughly 10 cycles each, used TRBV1-TRBV30 forward primers and a C-beta reverse primer. A single record per CDR3 protein comes from TCRdb applying MiXCR to the multiplex PCR reads. The sample shows tens of thousands of distinct CDR3 sequences, 72% of them seen only once. About this clonotype itself: The junction departs from the called germline gene at one end, perhaps through a read error.

Joint extraction of RNA and DNA used about 17-31 mg of bulk tissue that was unsorted. Primary liver carcinoma, confirmed by histopathology, was surgically resected. There were only treatment-naive patients, all with chronic HBV infection. The rearrangement joins TRBV4-1 to TRBJ2-2, with D possibly being TRBD2 (5 bases). Sequencing was performed on liver tumor tissue from sampling region 1. Subset indicated: tumor region T1, superior pole. The TCR originated in a man aged 40-49 years with primary liver carcinoma and hepatitis B virus infection. CDR3 nucleotide sequence: TGCGCCAGCAGCCTACTTACCACCGGGGAGCTGCTTTTT. Encoded protein: CASSLLTTGELLF.